The clone carrying this TCR beta chain appeared a few times. The target antigen is unknown. TCRdb reanalysed the 5' RACE reads using MiXCR and keeps one entry per CDR3 protein. This sample has about 340,000 distinct CDR3 sequences, with roughly an eighth found just once. The entry originates in a study of T cells after yellow fever vaccination. Whole-study findings and limits: Within FACS-sorted repertoires, abundant clonotypes contaminating from the bulk population could be present.

CDR1 is SGDLS and CDR2 is YYNGEE in the germline V gene. The CDR3 spans 13 residues. V was pared by 0 bases and J by 4 bases, with 6 bases between. This TCR was sampled from a man younger than 35 who received the YFV17D yellow fever vaccine. This material consisted of CD4+ T cells sorted from PBMCs, taken 15 days after the yellow fever booster vaccination. The gene calls are TRBV9 and TRBJ2-3, with D uncertain. CDR3 DNA sequence: TGTGCCAGCAGCGTAGTTGGGTCAGATACGCAGTATTTT. Protein: CASSVVGSDTQYF.